This T cell receptor beta chain was recovered during a study of cytomegalovirus exposure and HLA in healthy donors (dated by TCRdb to the late 2010s). Some background on the complete study: An earlier analysis of some 550 of the donors reported 250 to 350 Gb of sequence data and 117 million unique TCR beta sequences from 150 million to 200 million T cells. The aim of the study was to test whether cataloging public T cell receptors could identify signatures of past pathogen exposure. All discovery cohort repertoires had been generated using a single sequencing platform. Both class I and class II loci were covered by HLA typing, at four-digit resolution. In addition to the first cohort of 666 subjects, a separate validation cohort of approximately 110 different subjects was used. Among the approximately 430 genotyped donors, approximately 76% belonged to the genetic ancestry cluster associated with self-reported Caucasian donors. The study used immunosequencing to profile the T cell repertoires of more than 650 subjects and linked those repertoires to cytomegalovirus serostatus. Typing coverage differed by locus: A, B, C, DRB1 and DQB1 were typed in roughly 620-630 donors, DQA1 in roughly 510, DPA1 in roughly 590, and DPB1 in 400 to 490. Genome-wide SNP genotypes for about 65% of the 666 donors were used in a later genetic analysis, which treated that subset as a discovery cohort. Roughly 5 DR-DQ haplotypes were handled as single units for association and clustering because linkage in the cohort was strong. High-throughput TCR immunosequencing, statistical association of individual TCRs with disease status, and machine learning were combined to predict cytomegalovirus infection status. Among 300 to 500 genotyped donors of the cohort, an average of roughly 230,000 unique TCR beta nucleotide sequences was sequenced per donor, of which about 18% were non-productive. Rather than using new phenotypic data, the later analysis identified candidate immune exposures from TCR beta sequences and from how often those sequences occurred across donors. Approximately 310 gigabases of sequencing data and approximately 93 million unique TCR sequences were included in an early release covering roughly 600 HLA-typed donors. A later analysis re-examined previously published TCR beta repertoires from about 700 donors and added high-resolution HLA genotyping to investigate patterns of TCR occurrence. To decide whether each TCR beta V gene segment behaved as functional or pseudogenic, an earlier analysis of several hundred of the donors relied on high-throughput TCR beta sequencing. Donor age, sex, ethnicity and CMV serostatus were collected together with the repertoire data.

The protocol used for the library was the immunoSEQ multiplex PCR assay. A mixture of 60 forward primers for TCR Vbeta segments and 13 reverse primers for TCR Jbeta segments was used in the multiplex PCR. Amplification of the CDR3 region of rearranged TCR beta genes was performed with a multiplex PCR assay on genomic DNA. Amplified TCR beta libraries were sequenced as 87-base-pair reads on the Illumina HiSeq System. The study's own analysis went as follows. Across the 500 to 850 repertoires, a later analysis counted some 80 million unique TCR beta chains, approximately 12 million of which were shared by at least two donors. A nearest-neighbor algorithm error-corrected the raw reads and collapsed the reads into unique sequences, merging closely related sequences to remove PCR and sequencing errors. To assign V, D and J gene segments, CDR3 sequences were aligned to IMGT reference sequences. For a sequence to be retained, a match of at least six nucleotides to both a V gene segment and a J gene segment was required. Rearrangements were called productive when the CDR3 lacked stop codons and stayed in frame with V and J; all others were non-productive. Following IMGT convention, CDR3 was defined as the stretch from the second conserved V-encoded cysteine up to the conserved J-encoded phenylalanine. The earlier analysis of around 640 of the donors excluded sequences that lacked an unambiguous match to a single V gene segment. In an earlier analysis of a few hundred of the donors, V segments were called functional above 56.7% productive rearrangements and were called segregating when the between-donor standard deviation exceeded 5%. A statistical classification framework was developed to diagnose cytomegalovirus status using the catalog of TCR beta chain sequences. A later analysis assigned V and J genes by comparing TCR nucleotide sequences with IMGT/GENE-DB human TR gene sequences. Using the TCRdist pipeline, a later analysis assigned CDR3 sequences along with most-parsimonious VDJ recombination scenarios. In a later analysis, every TCR beta chain was defined by the combination of its CDR3 amino acid sequence and its V-gene family, and reads without a unique V-gene family were dropped. To address suspected cross-contamination and a sequencing artifact, a later analysis removed a few hundred highly shared, low-generation-probability nucleotide sequences. In a later analysis, a clonal expansion index was calculated for each public chain from normalized within-repertoire ranks of inferred template counts. In a later analysis, generation probabilities were computed using a VDJ recombination model fitted to out-of-frame rearrangements, and the results were checked against IGoR. A later analysis scored TCR-TCR, TCR-HLA and TCR-CMV co-occurrence with hypergeometric tests, applying a repertoire-size bias correction to TCR pairs. To estimate false discovery rates, a later analysis permuted the HLA or CMV assignments 20 times. A later analysis grouped co-occurring TCRs with DBSCAN, adding TCRdist sequence similarity when clustering within HLA-allele-positive subsets. Repertoires with fewer than 30,000 or more than 120,000 public chains, plus five repertoires with anomalous nucleotide sharing, were excluded from co-occurrence clustering. What TCRdb holds here is the immuneACCESS table cut down to in-frame rearrangements. Part of the clones is not present; checked against another copy, under half of the missing clones reflect an unresolved V gene, and the others are unexplained. From that table come the V and J calls and clone size; the DNA was used to work out D and trimming. In all, the sample holds 210,000 or so clones, and more than 60% of those were seen once. The ten largest clones capture about 2.5% of the sample.

The cohort was made up of 500 to 800 healthy bone marrow donors. At the time of sampling, every cohort member was nominally healthy, though immune exposures that went unrecorded were likely present. The donor tested CMV seropositive, placing the donor among the 250 to 300 seropositive members of the cohort. A peripheral blood sample was collected from each donor, and TCR beta sequencing was performed on peripheral blood mononuclear cells. The Qiagen DNeasy Blood Extraction Kit was used to extract genomic DNA from the blood cell samples. V is pared back by 9 bases and J by 2 bases, with 25 bases lying between the germline termini. CDR1 and CDR2, per the germline V gene, are SNHLY and FYNNEI. The CDR3 has 17 amino acids, counting the end cysteine and phenylalanine. Only the CDR3 region is kept as DNA, spanning 51 bases read in frame from base 1. Concerning this clone itself: Its recognized antigen is unknown. Nothing much larger sits one base from this clone, and base qualities are not available.

General conclusions and limits of the study: A cluster of highly shared sequence variants was judged likely to represent a technical artifact of the sequencing pipeline. In a later genetic analysis, a missense DCLRE1C variant was associated with V-gene and J-gene trimming of TCR beta chains, and the association was replicated in an independent cohort. At a false discovery rate of 0.05, a later analysis linked roughly 17,000 TCR beta sequences to specific HLA alleles. A further reported finding was that TCR beta sequences accurately predicted the HLA-A and HLA-B alleles for most subjects in the first cohort. Broadly in line with IMGT annotations, most TCR beta V segments showed up in productive rearrangements about 87% or about 30% of the time in an earlier analysis of 450 to 750 of the donors. Most TCR sequences were seen in very few donors, while some public TCRs were found in many individuals. The earlier analysis of 587 of the donors excluded over 15 rarely observed V segments, including chromosome 9 orphons, because counts were too low. In a later analysis, the rate of TCR association differed among HLA loci, with DRB1 alleles having the most associated TCRs and HLA-C alleles having the fewest. In the study, about 150 TCR beta chains were listed as associated with cytomegalovirus. A later genetic analysis reported fewer N-insertions in productive TCRs among donors in an Asian-associated ancestry cluster than the roughly 700-donor mean. Several of the top co-occurrence clusters appeared to be linked to parvovirus B19, influenza, CMV and Epstein-Barr virus, according to a later analysis. Three of the identified cytomegalovirus-associated TCR beta chains were confirmed in vitro to be specific for cytomegalovirus antigens. A later analysis found that HLA-associated TCR beta chains were more clonally expanded and had lower generation probabilities than equally common non-associated chains. According to the authors, the approach could potentially be generalized to other disease states and immunological phenotypes. In both the original and validation cohorts, the classifier was reported to diagnose cytomegalovirus status with high specificity and sensitivity. When HLA alleles, especially DR and DQ, strongly co-occurred, TCR associations were difficult to assign to individual alleles. Some IMGT-functional V segments, including TRBV6-2 and TRBV6-3, could not be distinguished by the 87-base-pair reads and were therefore excluded. Presence/absence analyses assumed roughly uniform sequencing depth across donors, an assumption that may not hold. This cohort had only TCR beta chains sequenced, and the lack of alpha or paired-chain data limited which features could be detected. Linkage disequilibrium might explain the correlated functional status among segregating V segments, but an unknown experimental factor could not be excluded. Most CMV-associated TCR beta chains appeared to be HLA-restricted in a later analysis, and the HLA associations seemed to be driven largely by CMV exposure. Because HLA typing was missing for some donors at each locus, association tests included only the typed subset. For the cohort, immune exposure information was limited to CMV serostatus.

This TCR was recovered from a woman between 55 and 75 years old in good health and CMV-seropositive. The sample comprised PBMCs. The rearranged segments are TRBV2 and TRBJ1-2; TRBD1 could be the D gene, as 6 bases match. The CDR3 in this case is CASRIPGQPNLNYGYTF. At the DNA level, the sequence is TGTGCCAGTAGAATTCCGGGACAACCGAACTTAAACTATGGCTACACCTTC.